The 2 T cell receptor beta chains in this list originate from one sample, sequenced in a study of blood T cell repertoires in COVID-19. The table came from immunoSEQ multiplex PCR; TCRdb's copy has only in-frame clones and leaves some out. Of a few hundred thousand clones listed, around nine tenths were seen once; the top ten hold approximately 10%. What was sequenced was peripheral blood. The receptors originated from a woman aged 70-85 years with COVID-19, enrolled during active disease.

The CDR3 DNA is TGTGCCAGCAGCCAAAACTACGAGCAGTACTTC. Encoded protein: CASSQNYEQYF. This chain joins TRBV6-5 and TRBJ2-7; D call uncertain. The germline V gene encodes CDR1 MNHEY and CDR2 SVGAGI. V lost 6 bases to trimming and J lost 3 bases, with 6 bases between them. This CDR3 is built from 11 residues.

The rearrangement uses TRBV2 and TRBJ1-2; 9 nucleotides match TRBD1. The CDR3 is 15 amino acids. V shed 6 bases and J 7 bases; nucleotides not matched to a gene: 12. CDR1 is SNHLY, CDR2 FYNNEI, per germline. Here the CDR3 reads CASSEQGQGQGGYTF. Written as DNA, the CDR3 is TGTGCCAGCAGCGAGCAAGGACAGGGGCAGGGTGGCTACACCTTC.